This T cell receptor (beta chain) is from a study of shared clonotypes between healthy human individuals. Some clones are missing from TCRdb's copy, which holds only in-frame ones; the method was immunoSEQ multiplex PCR. The sample lists some 690,000 clones; 90% were seen once. Study-wide results and caveats: Sequencing of the sorted subsets was shown by rarefaction to be incomplete despite large depth.

This clone was seen more than once but under ten times. Its antigen is unidentified. Sequencing input: memory CD8+ T cells from PBMCs. Subset in this sample: CD45RO+ cells pooled with CCR7-negative TemRA cells. The receptor comes from a man younger than 35 in good health. Some clones in this sample may be carry-over from other donors' samples.

CDR3 coding DNA: TGCAGCGTTGGTCTTCGGGGGGATGCCCACGAGCAGTACTTC. Encoded protein: CSVGLRGDAHEQYF. V usage is TRBV29-1 and J usage is TRBJ2-7; TRBD2 agrees at 7 bases. The junction had 11 bases not matched to a gene; V was cut back by 4 bases and J by 5 bases. This CDR3 contains 14 residues. Germline lookup yields CDR1 SQVTM and CDR2 ANQGSEA.